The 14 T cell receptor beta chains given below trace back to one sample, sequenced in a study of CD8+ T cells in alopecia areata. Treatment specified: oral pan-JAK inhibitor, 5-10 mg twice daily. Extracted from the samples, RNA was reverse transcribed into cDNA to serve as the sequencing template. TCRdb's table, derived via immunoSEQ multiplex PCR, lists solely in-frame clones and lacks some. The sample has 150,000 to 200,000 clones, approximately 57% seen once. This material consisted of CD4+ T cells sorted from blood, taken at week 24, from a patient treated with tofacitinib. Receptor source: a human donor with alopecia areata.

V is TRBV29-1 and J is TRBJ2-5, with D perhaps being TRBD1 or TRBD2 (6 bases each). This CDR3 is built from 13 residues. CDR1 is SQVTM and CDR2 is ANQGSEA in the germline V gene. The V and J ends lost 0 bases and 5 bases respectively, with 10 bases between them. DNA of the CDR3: TGCAGCGTTGAAGATGGGGGGCGGGAGACCCAGTACTTC. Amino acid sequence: CSVEDGGRETQYF.

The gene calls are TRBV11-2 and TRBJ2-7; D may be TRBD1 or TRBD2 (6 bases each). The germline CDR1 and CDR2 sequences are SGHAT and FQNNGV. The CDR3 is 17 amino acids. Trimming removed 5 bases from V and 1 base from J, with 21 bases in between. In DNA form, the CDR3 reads TGTGCCAGCAGCACGGGGGCAGGGCAGTATGTGTCCTACGAGCAGTACTTC. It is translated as CASSTGAGQYVSYEQYF.

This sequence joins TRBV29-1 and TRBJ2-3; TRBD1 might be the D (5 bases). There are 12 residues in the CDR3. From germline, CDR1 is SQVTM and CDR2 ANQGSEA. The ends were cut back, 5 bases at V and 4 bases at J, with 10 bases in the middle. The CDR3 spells CSVLQAADTQYF. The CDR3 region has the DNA TGCAGCGTTTTACAGGCGGCAGATACGCAGTATTTT.

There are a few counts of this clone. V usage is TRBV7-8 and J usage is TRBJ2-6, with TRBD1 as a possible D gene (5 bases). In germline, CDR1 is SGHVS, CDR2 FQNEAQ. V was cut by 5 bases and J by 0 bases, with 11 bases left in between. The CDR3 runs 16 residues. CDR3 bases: TGTGCCAGCAGCCTAGGACATCTCTCTGGGGCCAACGTCCTGACTTTC. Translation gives CASSLGHLSGANVLTF.

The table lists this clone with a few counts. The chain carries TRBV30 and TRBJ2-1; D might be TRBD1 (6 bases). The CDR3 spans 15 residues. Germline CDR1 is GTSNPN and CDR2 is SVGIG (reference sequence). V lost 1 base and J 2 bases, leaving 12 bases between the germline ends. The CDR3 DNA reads TGTGCCTGGAGTGCCCCCGAGGGGGCCTACAATGAGCAGTTCTTC. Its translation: CAWSAPEGAYNEQFF.

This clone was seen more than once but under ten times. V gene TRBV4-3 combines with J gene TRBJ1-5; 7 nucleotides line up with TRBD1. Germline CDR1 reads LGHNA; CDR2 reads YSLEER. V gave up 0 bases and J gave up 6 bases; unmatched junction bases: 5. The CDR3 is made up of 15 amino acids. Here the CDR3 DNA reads TGCGCCAGCAGCCAAGATCCAGGGGGAGGTCAGCCCCAGCATTTT. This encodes CASSQDPGGGQPQHF.

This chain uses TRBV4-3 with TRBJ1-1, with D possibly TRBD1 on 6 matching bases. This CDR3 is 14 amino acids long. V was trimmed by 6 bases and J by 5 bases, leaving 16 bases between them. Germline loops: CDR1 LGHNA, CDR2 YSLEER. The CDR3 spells CASRQGSVGTEAFF. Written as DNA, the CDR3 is TGCGCCAGCAGACAGGGCTCTGTTGGGACTGAAGCTTTCTTT.

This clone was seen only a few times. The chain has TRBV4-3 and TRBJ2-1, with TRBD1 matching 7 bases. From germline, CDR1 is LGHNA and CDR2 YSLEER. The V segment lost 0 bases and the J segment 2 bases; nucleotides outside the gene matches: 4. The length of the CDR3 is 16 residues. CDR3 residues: CASSQDFGTAYNEQFF. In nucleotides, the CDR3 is TGCGCCAGCAGCCAAGATTTTGGGACAGCCTACAATGAGCAGTTCTTC.

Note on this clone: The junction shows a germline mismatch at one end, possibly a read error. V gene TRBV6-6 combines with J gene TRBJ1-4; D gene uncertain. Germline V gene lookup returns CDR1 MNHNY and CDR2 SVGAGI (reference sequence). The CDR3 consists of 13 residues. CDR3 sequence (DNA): TGTGCCAGCAGTTACTCCTCGGGCGAGACGGTAGTCTTT. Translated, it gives CASSYSSGETVVF.

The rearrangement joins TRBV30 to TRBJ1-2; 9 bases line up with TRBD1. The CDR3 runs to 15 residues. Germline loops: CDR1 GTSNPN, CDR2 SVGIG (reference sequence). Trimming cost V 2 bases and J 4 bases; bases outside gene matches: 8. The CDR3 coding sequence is TGTGCCTGGAGTTCCGGGACAGGGCAAACCTATGGCTACACCTTC. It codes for CAWSSGTGQTYGYTF.

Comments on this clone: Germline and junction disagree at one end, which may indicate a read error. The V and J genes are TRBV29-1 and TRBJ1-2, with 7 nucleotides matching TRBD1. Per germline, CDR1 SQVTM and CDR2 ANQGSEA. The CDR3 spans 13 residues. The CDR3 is CSADQDRAGRVLF. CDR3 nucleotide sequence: TGCAGCGCTGACCAAGACAGGGCCGGGCGGGTCCTCTTC.

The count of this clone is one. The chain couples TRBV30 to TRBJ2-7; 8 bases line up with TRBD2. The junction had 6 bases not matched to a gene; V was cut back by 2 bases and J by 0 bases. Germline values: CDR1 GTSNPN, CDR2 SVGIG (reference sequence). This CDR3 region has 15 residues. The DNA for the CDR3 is TGTGCCTGGAGTCTGGAGCGGGGGTACTCCTACGAGCAGTACTTC. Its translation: CAWSLERGYSYEQYF.

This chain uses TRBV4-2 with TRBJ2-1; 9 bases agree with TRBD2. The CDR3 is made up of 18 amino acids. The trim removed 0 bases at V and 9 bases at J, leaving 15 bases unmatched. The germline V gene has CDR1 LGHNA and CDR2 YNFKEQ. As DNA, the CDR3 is TGTGCCAGCAGCCAAGAACCCGAGATTAGCGGGGGAGGTGGTGAGCAGTTCTTC. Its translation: CASSQEPEISGGGGEQFF.

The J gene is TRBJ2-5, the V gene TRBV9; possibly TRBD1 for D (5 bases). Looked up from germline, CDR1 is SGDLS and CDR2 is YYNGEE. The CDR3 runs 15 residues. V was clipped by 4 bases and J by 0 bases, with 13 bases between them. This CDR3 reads CASSTQGLHQETQYF. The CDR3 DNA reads TGTGCCAGCAGCACGCAGGGCCTCCACCAAGAGACCCAGTACTTC.